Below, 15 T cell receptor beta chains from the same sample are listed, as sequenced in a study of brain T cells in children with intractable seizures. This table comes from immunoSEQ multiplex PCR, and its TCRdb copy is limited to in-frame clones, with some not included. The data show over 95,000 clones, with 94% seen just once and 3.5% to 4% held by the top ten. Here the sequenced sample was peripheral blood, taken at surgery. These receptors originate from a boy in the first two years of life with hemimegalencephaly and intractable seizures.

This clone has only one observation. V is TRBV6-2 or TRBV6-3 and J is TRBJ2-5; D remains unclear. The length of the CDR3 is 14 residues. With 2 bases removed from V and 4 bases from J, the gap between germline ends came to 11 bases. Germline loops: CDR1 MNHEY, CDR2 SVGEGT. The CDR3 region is CASSYLSTRETQYF. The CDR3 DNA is TGTGCCAGCAGTTACCTATCCACCAGAGAGACCCAGTACTTC.

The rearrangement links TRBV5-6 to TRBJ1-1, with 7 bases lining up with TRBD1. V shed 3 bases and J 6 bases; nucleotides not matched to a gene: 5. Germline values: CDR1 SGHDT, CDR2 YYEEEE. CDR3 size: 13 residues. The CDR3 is CASSSRGTAEAFF. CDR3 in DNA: TGTGCCAGCAGCTCGCGTGGGACAGCTGAAGCTTTCTTT.

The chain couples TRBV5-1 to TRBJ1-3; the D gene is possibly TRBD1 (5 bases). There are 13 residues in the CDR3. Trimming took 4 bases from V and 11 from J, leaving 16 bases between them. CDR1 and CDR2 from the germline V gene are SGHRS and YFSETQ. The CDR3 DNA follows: TGCGCCAGCAGCACTGGGGTGGGGACTGCCATATATTTT. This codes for CASSTGVGTAIYF. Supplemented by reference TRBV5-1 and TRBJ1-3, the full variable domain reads KAGVTQTPRYLIKTRGQQVTLSCSPISGHRSVSWYQQTPGQGLQFLFEYFSETQRNKGNFPGRFSGRQFSNSRSEMNVSTLELGDSALYLCASSTGVGTAIYFGEGSWLTVV.

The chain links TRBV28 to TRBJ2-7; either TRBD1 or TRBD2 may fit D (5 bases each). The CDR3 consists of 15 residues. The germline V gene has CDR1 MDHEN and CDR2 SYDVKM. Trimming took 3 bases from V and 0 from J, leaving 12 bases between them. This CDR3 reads CASSFLRGISYEQYF. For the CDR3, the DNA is TGTGCCAGCAGTTTTTTGAGGGGCATCTCCTACGAGCAGTACTTC.

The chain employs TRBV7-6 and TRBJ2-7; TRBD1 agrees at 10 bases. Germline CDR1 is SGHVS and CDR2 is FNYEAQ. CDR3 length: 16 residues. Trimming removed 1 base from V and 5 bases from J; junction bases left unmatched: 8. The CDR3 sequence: CASSLVPGQGPHEQYF. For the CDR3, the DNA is TGTGCCAGCAGCTTAGTACCGGGACAGGGGCCCCACGAGCAGTACTTC.

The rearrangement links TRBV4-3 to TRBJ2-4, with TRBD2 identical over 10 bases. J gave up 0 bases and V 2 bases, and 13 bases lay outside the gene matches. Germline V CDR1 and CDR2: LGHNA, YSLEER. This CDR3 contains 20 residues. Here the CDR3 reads CASSQHPGLAFPGAKNIQYF. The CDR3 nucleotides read TGCGCCAGCAGCCAACACCCGGGACTAGCGTTCCCAGGAGCCAAAAACATTCAGTACTTC.

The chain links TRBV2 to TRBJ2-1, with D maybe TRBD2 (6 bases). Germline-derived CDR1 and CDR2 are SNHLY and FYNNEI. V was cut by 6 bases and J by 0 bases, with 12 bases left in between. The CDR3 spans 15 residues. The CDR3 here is CASRPGRDSYNEQFF. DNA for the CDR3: TGTGCCAGCAGGCCCGGGCGGGACTCCTACAATGAGCAGTTCTTC.

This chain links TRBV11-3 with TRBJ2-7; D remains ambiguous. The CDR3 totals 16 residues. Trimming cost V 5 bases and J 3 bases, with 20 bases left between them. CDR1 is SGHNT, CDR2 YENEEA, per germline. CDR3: CASSPRSHTGYYEQYF. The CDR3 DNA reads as TGTGCCAGCAGCCCGAGGTCCCACACGGGCTACTACGAGCAGTACTTC.

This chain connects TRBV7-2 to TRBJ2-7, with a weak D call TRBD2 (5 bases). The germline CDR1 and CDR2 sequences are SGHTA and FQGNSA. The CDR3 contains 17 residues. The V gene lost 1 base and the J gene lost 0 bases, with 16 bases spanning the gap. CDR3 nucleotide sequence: TGTGCCAGCAGCTTAGTCCGGCTAGCACTCAGCTCCTACGAGCAGTACTTC. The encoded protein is CASSLVRLALSSYEQYF.

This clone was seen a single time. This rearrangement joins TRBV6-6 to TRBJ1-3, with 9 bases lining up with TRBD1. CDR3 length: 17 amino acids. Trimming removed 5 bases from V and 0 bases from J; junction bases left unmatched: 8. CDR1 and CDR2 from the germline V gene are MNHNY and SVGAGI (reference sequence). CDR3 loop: CASSPRTGDYSGNTIYF. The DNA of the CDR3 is TGTGCCAGCAGTCCCCGGACAGGGGATTACTCTGGAAACACCATATATTTT.

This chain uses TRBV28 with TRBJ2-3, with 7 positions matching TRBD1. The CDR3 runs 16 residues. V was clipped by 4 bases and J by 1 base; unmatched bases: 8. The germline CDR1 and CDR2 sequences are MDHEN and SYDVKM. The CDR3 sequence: CASSYRRGLGTDTQYF. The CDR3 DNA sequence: TGTGCCAGCAGTTACCGAAGGGGGCTAGGCACAGATACGCAGTATTTT.

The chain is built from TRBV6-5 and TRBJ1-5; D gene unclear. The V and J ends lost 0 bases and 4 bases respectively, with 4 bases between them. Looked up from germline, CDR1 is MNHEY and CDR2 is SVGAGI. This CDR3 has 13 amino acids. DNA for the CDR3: TGTGCCAGCAGTTACTCCCTGAATCAGCCCCAGCATTTT. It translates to CASSYSLNQPQHF.

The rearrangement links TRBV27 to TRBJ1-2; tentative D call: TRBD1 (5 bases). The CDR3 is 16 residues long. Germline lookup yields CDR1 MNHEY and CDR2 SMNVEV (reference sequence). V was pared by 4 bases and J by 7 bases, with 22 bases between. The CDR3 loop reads CASSYTPGTLRSGYTF. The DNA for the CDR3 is TGTGCCAGCAGTTATACCCCCGGGACTCTGAGGAGTGGCTACACCTTC.

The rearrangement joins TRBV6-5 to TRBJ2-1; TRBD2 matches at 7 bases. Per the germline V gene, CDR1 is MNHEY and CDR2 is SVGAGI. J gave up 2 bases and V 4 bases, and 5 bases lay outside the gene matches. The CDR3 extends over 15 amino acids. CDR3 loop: CASSWFLAAYNEQFF. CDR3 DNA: TGTGCCAGCAGTTGGTTTCTAGCGGCCTACAATGAGCAGTTCTTC.

CDR3 region: CASSLARGHTGELFF. The CDR3 DNA reads as TGTGCCAGCAGTTTAGCCAGGGGGCATACCGGGGAGCTGTTTTTT. The chain recombines TRBV28 with TRBJ2-2; TRBD1 matches 8 bases. V shed 2 bases, J shed 5 bases, and the junction held 4 bases outside the gene matches. CDR3 size: 15 residues. The V gene's germline CDR1 is MDHEN and CDR2 SYDVKM.